What follows are 32 T cell receptor beta chains derived from one specimen sequenced in a study of shared clonotypes between healthy human individuals. Data came from immunoSEQ multiplex PCR; TCRdb stores just in-frame clones and leaves some out. The data show about 1,800,000 clones, less than 95% seen once. CD45RO-negative cells were positively selected for CCR7, leaving out terminally differentiated effector memory CD45RA+ cells. The sample comprised naive CD8+ T cells sorted from blood. The source is a man between 18 and 35 years old in good health.

This clone was seen once. The DNA for the CDR3 is TGCGCCAGCAGCTTGAACAGGGGAATATACAATGAGCAGTTCTTC. The encoded protein is CASSLNRGIYNEQFF. This sequence joins TRBV5-1 and TRBJ2-1, with 7 bases fitting TRBD1. V shed 1 base and J 4 bases; nucleotides not matched to a gene: 5. The CDR3 consists of 15 residues. CDR1 and CDR2 from the germline V gene are SGHRS and YFSETQ.

V and J are TRBV7-9 and TRBJ1-1; D gene uncertain. CDR1 SEHNR and CDR2 FQNEAQ come from the germline V gene (reference sequence). CDR3 length equals 12 residues. The V end was cut by 4 bases, the J end by 8 bases, with 11 bases between. The CDR3 nucleotides read TGTGCCAGCAGCTCGGATACTATGGAAGCTTTCTTT. Translating gives CASSSDTMEAFF.

The count of this clone is one. V usage is TRBV28 and J usage is TRBJ2-1; D is ambiguous. The CDR3 spans 15 residues. V was pared by 2 bases and J by 0 bases, with 8 bases between. Germline CDR1 and CDR2: MDHEN and SYDVKM. CDR3 residues: CASSLISSSYNEQFF. DNA of the CDR3: TGTGCCAGCAGTTTAATATCGAGCTCCTACAATGAGCAGTTCTTC.

Concerning this clone itself: Distinct nucleotide sequences in the sample also encode this CDR3. The chain is built from TRBV30 and TRBJ2-7; tentatively, D is TRBD1 (6 bases). Germline CDR1 GTSNPN, CDR2 SVGIG (reference sequence). The CDR3 has 12 residues. V was pared by 3 bases and J by 3 bases, with 9 bases between. CDR3 loop: CAWSADSYEQYF. Here the CDR3 DNA reads TGTGCCTGGAGCGCGGACAGCTACGAGCAGTACTTC.

J is TRBJ2-3 and V is TRBV27; a weak D match, TRBD2 (6 bases). Germline V gives CDR1 MNHEY, CDR2 SMNVEV (reference sequence). V was clipped by 8 bases and J by 4 bases, with 10 bases between them. This CDR3 is 12 amino acids long. The CDR3 DNA follows: TGTGCCAGCGGCCGACTAGCAGATACGCAGTATTTT. This codes for CASGRLADTQYF.

The rearrangement uses TRBV5-5 and TRBJ2-5; D gene unclear. Looked up from germline, CDR1 is SGHKS and CDR2 is YYEKEE (reference sequence). The CDR3 has 16 amino acids. V lost 2 bases, J lost 2 bases, and 16 bases lay in between. The CDR3 DNA reads as TGTGCCAGCAGCTTCCATTGGGCAGGCGTACAAGAGACCCAGTACTTC. Encoded protein: CASSFHWAGVQETQYF.

V is TRBV27 and J is TRBJ2-3; D not certain. The CDR3 length is 16 residues. V dropped 5 bases and J dropped 5 bases, with 20 bases sitting between them. Germline CDR1 and CDR2: MNHEY and SMNVEV (reference sequence). The CDR3 region has the DNA TGTGCCAGCAGTCCCACCCCGGACCCGATTGGAGATACGCAGTATTTT. Its protein is CASSPTPDPIGDTQYF.

This chain links TRBV7-2 with TRBJ2-7; 9 bases are shared with TRBD1. Per the germline V gene, CDR1 is SGHTA and CDR2 is FQGNSA. With V trimmed by 3 bases and J by 2 bases, 2 bases remained unmatched. CDR3 length: 14 amino acids. The CDR3 DNA is TGTGCCAGCAGCTTCGGGACAGGGCCCTACGAGCAGTACTTC. This sequence encodes CASSFGTGPYEQYF.

This clone was counted a single time. The chain has TRBV5-1 and TRBJ1-6; 9 bases are a match to TRBD1. This CDR3 region has 17 residues. Trimming at V came to 0 bases and at J to 3 bases, leaving 4 bases not matched to a gene. Germline values: CDR1 SGHRS, CDR2 YFSETQ. This chain's CDR3 is CASSLGDRDLYNSPLHF. CDR3 coding DNA: TGCGCCAGCAGCTTGGGGGACAGGGACCTCTATAATTCACCCCTCCACTTT.

The chain links TRBV13 to TRBJ2-5, with TRBD1 as a possible D gene (6 bases). Germline CDR1 and CDR2: PRHDT and FYEKMQ (reference sequence). Between the trimmed V and J ends, which lost 5 bases and 5 bases, there was a span of 15 bases. The CDR3 has 14 residues. The DNA of the CDR3 is TGTGCCAGCAGCCAGCAGGGGTTAAGTGAGACCCAGTACTTC. Translation gives CASSQQGLSETQYF.

V usage is TRBV19 and J usage is TRBJ1-1; D is undetermined. Germline V CDR1 and CDR2: LNHDA, SQIVND (reference sequence). This CDR3 is 12 amino acids long. V lost 5 bases and J 1 base, leaving 5 bases between the germline ends. The CDR3 here is CASSDRNTEAFF. For the CDR3, the DNA is TGTGCCAGTAGTGACCGGAACACTGAAGCTTTCTTT.

This chain connects TRBV27 to TRBJ2-7; D remains ambiguous. Germline assignment: CDR1 MNHEY and CDR2 SMNVEV (reference sequence). The CDR3 contains 14 residues. V was trimmed by 3 bases and J by 2 bases, leaving 11 bases between them. This CDR3 is CASSLGMGTYEQYF. In nucleotides, the CDR3 is TGTGCCAGCAGTTTGGGTATGGGAACCTACGAGCAGTACTTC.

The chain carries TRBV15 and TRBJ2-7; D call uncertain. Germline-derived CDR1 and CDR2 are LNHNV and YYDKDF (reference sequence). Trimming pared 0 bases from V and 2 bases from J, leaving 14 bases between. The CDR3 covers 16 residues. Written as DNA, the CDR3 is TGTGCCACCAGCAGAGAGGTTGGCGAGCGCGCCTACGAGCAGTACTTC. It encodes CATSREVGERAYEQYF. Full variable domain (missing parts from reference TRBV15 and TRBJ2-7): DAMVIQNPRYQVTQFGKPVTLSCSQTLNHNVMYWYQQKSSQAPKLLFHYYDKDFNNEADTPDNFQSRRPNTSFCFLDIRSPGLGDTAMYLCATSREVGERAYEQYFGPGTRLTVT.

This sequence joins TRBV6-1 and TRBJ1-2; 8 bases are shared with TRBD1. The CDR3 is 13 amino acids. CDR1 is MNHNS and CDR2 is SASEGT in the germline V gene. Trimming cost V 3 bases and J 8 bases; bases outside gene matches: 5. CDR3 loop: CASSETGVGGYTF. The CDR3 region has the DNA TGTGCCAGCAGTGAGACAGGGGTCGGGGGCTACACCTTC.

The chain combines TRBV7-9 with TRBJ2-3; D unclear. V shed 8 bases and J shed 0 bases, with 6 bases lying between them. CDR1 is SEHNR, CDR2 FQNEAQ, per germline (reference sequence). CDR3 length: 12 residues. This chain's CDR3 is CASFTSTDTQYF. The CDR3 DNA reads as TGTGCCAGCTTTACTAGCACAGATACGCAGTATTTT.

The genes are TRBV27 and TRBJ1-4; perhaps TRBD1 as D (6 bases). V lost 5 bases and J 6 bases, leaving 19 bases between the germline ends. The CDR3 runs to 16 residues. Per germline, CDR1 MNHEY and CDR2 SMNVEV (reference sequence). The DNA of the CDR3 is TGTGCCAGCAGTCCAGGGACCGAGGGGGGTCATGAAAAACTGTTTTTT. It is translated as CASSPGTEGGHEKLFF.

The sample holds one count of this clone. V and J are TRBV4-1 and TRBJ1-1; D might be TRBD1 (5 bases). V gave up 1 base and J gave up 8 bases, with 11 bases separating them. CDR1 MGHRA and CDR2 YSYEKL come from the germline V gene. This CDR3 comprises 13 residues. The CDR3: CASSQAGLLEAFF. CDR3 coding DNA: TGCGCCAGCAGCCAAGCAGGGTTGTTAGAAGCTTTCTTT.

The chain recombines TRBV27 with TRBJ2-1, with 10 bases identical to TRBD2. CDR1 MNHEY and CDR2 SMNVEV come from the germline V gene (reference sequence). Germline trimming cut 5 bases from V and 0 bases from J; bases unmatched to any gene: 4. This CDR3 region has 16 residues. The CDR3 loop reads CASSLAGVTSYNEQFF. DNA of the CDR3: TGTGCCAGCAGTCTAGCGGGAGTAACCTCCTACAATGAGCAGTTCTTC.

This chain connects TRBV6-5 to TRBJ2-7; 7 positions agree with TRBD1. Trimming removed 2 bases from V and 4 bases from J; junction bases left unmatched: 8. From germline, CDR1 is MNHEY and CDR2 SVGAGI. The length of the CDR3 is 15 residues. CDR3 coding DNA: TGTGCCAGCAGTTACCTGGGACAGCAAGATTACGAGCAGTACTTC. Translating it yields CASSYLGQQDYEQYF.

This chain connects TRBV29-1 to TRBJ2-2; 7 nucleotides align to TRBD1. CDR1 is SQVTM, CDR2 ANQGSEA, per germline. The CDR3 consists of 14 residues. Unmatched junction bases numbered 9, after V lost 6 bases and J lost 5 bases. The CDR3, as DNA: TGCAGCGTGGCCCCGGGACAGCTAACCGGGGAGCTGTTTTTT. Translation: CSVAPGQLTGELFF.

This sequence joins TRBV5-6 and TRBJ2-1; D is unclear. V was trimmed by 0 bases and J by 3 bases, leaving 7 bases between them. This CDR3 has 14 residues. Germline-derived CDR1 and CDR2 are SGHDT and YYEEEE. CDR3 in amino acids: CASSLEADYNEQFF. The DNA for the CDR3 is TGTGCCAGCAGCTTGGAGGCAGACTACAATGAGCAGTTCTTC.

CDR3 nucleotides: TGTGCCAGCGCCGCGGGAGGGCCGTACGAGCAGTACTTC. Protein product: CASAAGGPYEQYF. The chain uses TRBV6-1 and TRBJ2-7; 9 nucleotides match TRBD2. J lost 4 bases, V lost 8 bases, and 6 bases had no gene match. The germline gives CDR1 MNHNS, CDR2 SASEGT. This CDR3 region has 13 residues.

This chain links TRBV29-1 with TRBJ2-2, with D perhaps TRBD1 (6 bases). Per the germline V gene, CDR1 is SQVTM and CDR2 is ANQGSEA. Trimming cost V 2 bases and J 0 bases, with 16 bases left between them. The CDR3 is 17 residues long. The DNA of the CDR3 is TGCAGCGTTGAAAGTTTTCTTACAGGGACGAACACCGGGGAGCTGTTTTTT. Translating gives CSVESFLTGTNTGELFF.

This clone was counted a single time. The rearrangement joins TRBV4-3 to TRBJ2-5; 7 bases are a match to TRBD2. V lost 0 bases and J lost 5; bases outside the gene matches: 6. Germline assignment: CDR1 LGHNA and CDR2 YSLEER. CDR3 length: 15 amino acids. The DNA of the CDR3 is TGCGCCAGCAGCCAAGACGGGGATAGCGGGGAGACCCAGTACTTC. Its protein is CASSQDGDSGETQYF.

The CDR3 DNA is TGTGCCAGCAGCGCTTTTGAGGGCGAGCAGTACTTC. Its protein is CASSAFEGEQYF. This chain links TRBV9 with TRBJ2-7; D is perhaps TRBD2 (5 bases). With 3 bases removed from V and 6 bases from J, the gap between germline ends came to 10 bases. This CDR3 is built from 12 residues. Germline V lookup: CDR1 SGDLS, CDR2 YYNGEE.

The CDR3 reads CSVEFGLEVKQFF. The CDR3 bases are TGCAGCGTTGAATTCGGTCTAGAAGTAAAGCAGTTCTTC. This chain connects TRBV29-1 to TRBJ2-1; no firm D call. Trimming shortened V by 2 bases and J by 11 bases, and 16 bases separated the two germline ends. CDR1 and CDR2 (germline): SQVTM, ANQGSEA. The CDR3 has 13 residues.

The chain joins TRBV5-4 to TRBJ2-3, with 12 bases fitting TRBD2. The CDR3 is 16 residues long. Germline trimming cut 3 bases from V and 6 bases from J; bases unmatched to any gene: 8. Germline V gives CDR1 SGHNT, CDR2 YYREEE (reference sequence). Here the CDR3 reads CASSSRLAGVLDTQYF. The CDR3 nucleotides are TGTGCCAGCAGCTCAAGACTAGCGGGGGTCTTGGATACGCAGTATTTT.

CDR3 amino acids: CASSSGLAELRETQYF. DNA of the CDR3: TGTGCCAGCAGTTCTGGACTAGCGGAGCTAAGGGAGACCCAGTACTTC. The chain recombines TRBV6-6 with TRBJ2-5; TRBD2 matches 10 bases. Germline V gene sequence: CDR1 MNHNY, CDR2 SVGAGI (reference sequence). Losses at the gene ends were 4 bases for V and 5 bases for J; bases not matched to a gene: 10. This CDR3 is built from 16 residues.

The chain employs TRBV6-1 and TRBJ2-7; TRBD2 aligns across 9 bases. The CDR3 is made up of 14 amino acids. The V and J ends lost 2 bases and 5 bases, in that order; junction bases with no gene match: 4. Germline CDR1 reads MNHNS; CDR2 reads SASEGT. The CDR3 region is CASSESSGRNEQYF. For the CDR3, the DNA is TGTGCCAGCAGTGAATCCAGCGGGAGGAACGAGCAGTACTTC.

The gene calls are TRBV5-1 and TRBJ2-7, with D possibly being TRBD2 (5 bases). Trimming left V 0 bases short and J 5 bases short, with 15 bases between. The CDR3 extends over 15 amino acids. CDR1 and CDR2 (germline): SGHRS, YFSETQ. The CDR3 loop reads CASSLGLGGPHEQYF. CDR3 sequence (DNA): TGCGCCAGCAGCTTGGGTTTAGGAGGTCCCCACGAGCAGTACTTC.

The chain carries TRBV19 and TRBJ2-1, with unresolved D. The CDR3 has 12 amino acids. The germline V gene has CDR1 LNHDA and CDR2 SQIVND (reference sequence). V dropped 6 bases and J dropped 6 bases, with 9 bases sitting between them. The CDR3 coding sequence is TGTGCCAGTAGCTACGACGGCAATGAGCAGTTCTTC. This sequence encodes CASSYDGNEQFF.

The rearrangement links TRBV4-1 to TRBJ2-7, with a tentative D call TRBD2 (5 bases). The CDR3 consists of 13 residues. CDR1 is MGHRA and CDR2 is YSYEKL in the germline V gene. The ends were cut back, 4 bases at V and 0 bases at J, with 7 bases in the middle. CDR3 bases: TGCGCCAGCAGCCTCGGGAACTCCTACGAGCAGTACTTC. Encoded protein: CASSLGNSYEQYF.